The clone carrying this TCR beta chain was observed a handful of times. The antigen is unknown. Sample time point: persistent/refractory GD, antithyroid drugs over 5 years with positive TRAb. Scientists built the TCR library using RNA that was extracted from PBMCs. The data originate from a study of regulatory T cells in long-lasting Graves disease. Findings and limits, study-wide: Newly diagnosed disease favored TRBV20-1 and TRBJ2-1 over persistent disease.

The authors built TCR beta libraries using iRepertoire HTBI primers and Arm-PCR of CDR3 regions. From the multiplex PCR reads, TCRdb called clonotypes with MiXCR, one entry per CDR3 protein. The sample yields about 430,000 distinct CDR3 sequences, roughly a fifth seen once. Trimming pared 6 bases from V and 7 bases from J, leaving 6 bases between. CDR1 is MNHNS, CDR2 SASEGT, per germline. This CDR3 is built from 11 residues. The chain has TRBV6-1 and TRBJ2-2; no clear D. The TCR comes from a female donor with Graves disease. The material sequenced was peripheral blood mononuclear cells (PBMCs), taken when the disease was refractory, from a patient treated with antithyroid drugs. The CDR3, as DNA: TGTGCCAGCAGATTCGGCGGGGAGCTGTTTTTT. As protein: CASRFGGELFF.